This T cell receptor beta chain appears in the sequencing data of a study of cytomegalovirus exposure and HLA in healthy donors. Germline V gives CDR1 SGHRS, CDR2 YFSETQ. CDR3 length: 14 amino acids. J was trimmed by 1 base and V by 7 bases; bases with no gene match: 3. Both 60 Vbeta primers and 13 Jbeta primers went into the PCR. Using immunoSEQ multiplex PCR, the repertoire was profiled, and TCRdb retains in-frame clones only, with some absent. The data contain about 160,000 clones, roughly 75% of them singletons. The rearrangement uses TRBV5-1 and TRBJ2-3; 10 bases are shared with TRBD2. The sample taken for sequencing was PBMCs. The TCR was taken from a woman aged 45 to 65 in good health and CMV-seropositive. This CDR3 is CASATSGGTDTQYF. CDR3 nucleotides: TGCGCCAGCGCTACTAGCGGGGGCACAGATACGCAGTATTTT.